This T cell receptor beta chain derives from a study of CD8+ T cells in alopecia areata. About the research overall: The duration of tofacitinib was 6 to 18 months, with 6 months off drug afterward.

Treatment here: oral pan-JAK inhibitor, 5-10 mg twice daily. The authors extracted RNA and reverse transcribed it into cDNA as the sequencing template. Generated by immunoSEQ multiplex PCR, the TCRdb table keeps only in-frame clones and is missing some. The sample records 170,000 or so clones, roughly three fifths being singletons. Study results and limitations: Tofacitinib delivered significant drops in scalp clonality and in expanded CD8+ clones among the top 100. An increase in clonality over normal scalp was evident in lesional scalp, especially alopecia totalis/universalis. Many expanded lesional clones remained in scalp and blood on tofacitinib.

The CDR3 runs 14 residues. Deletions cut 4 bases from V and 7 bases from J, with 18 bases between. Germline assignment: CDR1 SGHRS and CDR2 YFSETQ. In the case of this clone: No antigen is known for it.

This TCR was recovered from a human donor with alopecia areata. The starting material was CD8+ T cells sorted from blood, obtained at week 24, from a patient treated with tofacitinib. The gene calls are TRBV5-1 and TRBJ2-7, with a possible D match to TRBD2 (6 bases). CDR3 nucleotide sequence: TGCGCCAGCAGCGGCGGGACGGCTGGCGGGGAGCAGTACTTC. Residues: CASSGGTAGGEQYF. Variable domain in full (rest from reference TRBV5-1 and TRBJ2-7): KAGVTQTPRYLIKTRGQQVTLSCSPISGHRSVSWYQQTPGQGLQFLFEYFSETQRNKGNFPGRFSGRQFSNSRSEMNVSTLELGDSALYLCASSGGTAGGEQYFGPGTRLTVT.